The rows below give T cell receptor beta chains drawn from one sample of a study of response to subunit inactivated influenza vaccine. MiXCR, run by TCRdb on the RT-PCR reads, gives a single entry per CDR3 protein. The sample has about 830,000 distinct CDR3 sequences, around 18% seen once. The source material was PBMCs from blood, sampled 4 to 6 days after vaccination. The receptor set was obtained from a middle-aged man who received an inactivated influenza vaccine. The conserved cysteine and the conserved F or W are not part of the CDR3 here. Each record gives: V gene, J gene, CDR3 protein.

v_gene: TRBV5-5; j_gene: TRBJ2-2; CDR3aa: ASSLGLWGGELF
v_gene: TRBV29-1; j_gene: TRBJ2-6; CDR3aa: SVGGGSGANVLT
v_gene: TRBV7-2; j_gene: TRBJ2-5; CDR3aa: ASSLWGDQPQETQY
v_gene: TRBV20-1; j_gene: TRBJ1-1; CDR3aa: SAPRRGLGTEAF
v_gene: TRBV30; j_gene: TRBJ2-1; CDR3aa: AWSRGPLYNEQF
v_gene: TRBV15; j_gene: TRBJ2-1; CDR3aa: ATINWGGRGTEQF
v_gene: TRBV9; j_gene: TRBJ1-4; CDR3aa: ASRPGQGLNEKLF
v_gene: TRBV4-2; j_gene: TRBJ2-6; CDR3aa: ASSQGNSPSGANVLT
v_gene: TRBV4-2; j_gene: TRBJ2-7; CDR3aa: ASSQGQRRGYEQY
v_gene: TRBV27; j_gene: TRBJ2-7; CDR3aa: ASRPGTGGRRQY
v_gene: TRBV6-4; j_gene: TRBJ2-1; CDR3aa: ASSAKTGLEQF
v_gene: TRBV12-3/TRBV12-4; j_gene: TRBJ1-4; CDR3aa: ASSFTVNEKLF
v_gene: TRBV29-1; j_gene: TRBJ2-7; CDR3aa: SVQGVEYEQY
v_gene: TRBV15; j_gene: TRBJ1-5; CDR3aa: ATSRASTGGLEGNQPQH
v_gene: TRBV19; j_gene: TRBJ1-2; CDR3aa: ASSIGLQPNNPSGYT
v_gene: TRBV7-8; j_gene: TRBJ2-7; CDR3aa: ASSLVTGLSYEQY
v_gene: TRBV14; j_gene: TRBJ2-1; CDR3aa: ASSPYALDYEQF
v_gene: TRBV28; j_gene: TRBJ2-7; CDR3aa: ASSLRVAGRGSYEQY
v_gene: TRBV3-1; j_gene: TRBJ1-2; CDR3aa: ASSLGTGEDGYT
v_gene: TRBV7-9; j_gene: TRBJ2-7; CDR3aa: ASSLRTGGFEQY
v_gene: TRBV4-3; j_gene: TRBJ2-7; CDR3aa: ASSQESATVSYEQY
v_gene: TRBV5-1; j_gene: TRBJ2-7; CDR3aa: ASSYAGGAYEQY
v_gene: TRBV7-2; j_gene: TRBJ2-1; CDR3aa: ASWSEGEQF
v_gene: TRBV7-2; j_gene: TRBJ1-2; CDR3aa: ASRQSGTGPDYGYT
v_gene: TRBV6-2/TRBV6-3; j_gene: TRBJ1-5; CDR3aa: ASSTGTGFNQPQH
v_gene: TRBV29-1; j_gene: TRBJ2-7; CDR3aa: SAFGTGDHEQH
v_gene: TRBV29-1; j_gene: TRBJ1-5; CDR3aa: SVGVADPNQPQH
v_gene: TRBV28; j_gene: TRBJ2-1; CDR3aa: ASTNGGSYNEQF
v_gene: TRBV6-2/TRBV6-3; j_gene: TRBJ2-7; CDR3aa: ASTKTKRWTVSSYEQY
v_gene: TRBV6-2/TRBV6-3; j_gene: TRBJ2-7; CDR3aa: ASSYLTGVKYEQY
v_gene: TRBV12-3/TRBV12-4; j_gene: TRBJ1-2; CDR3aa: ASSFAVQGFLST
v_gene: TRBV7-2; j_gene: TRBJ2-1; CDR3aa: ASSLAGLAIDEQF
v_gene: TRBV20-1; j_gene: TRBJ2-1; CDR3aa: SARVAGGINEQF
v_gene: TRBV7-9; j_gene: TRBJ1-4; CDR3aa: ASSPHSQGNEKLF
v_gene: TRBV4-1; j_gene: TRBJ2-7; CDR3aa: ASSQDLVRLAGDYEQY
v_gene: TRBV12-3/TRBV12-4; j_gene: TRBJ2-7; CDR3aa: ASSFRYSSYEQY
v_gene: TRBV27; j_gene: TRBJ1-5; CDR3aa: ASTHVGGDSNQPQH
v_gene: TRBV20-1; j_gene: TRBJ2-1; CDR3aa: SATRKQGNNEQF
v_gene: TRBV20-1; j_gene: TRBJ2-7; CDR3aa: SATRDRGFEQY
v_gene: TRBV18; j_gene: TRBJ2-1; CDR3aa: ASSPTGAHYNEQF
v_gene: TRBV27; j_gene: TRBJ1-1; CDR3aa: ASEWYWETEAF
v_gene: TRBV7-6; j_gene: TRBJ2-2; CDR3aa: ASSTPGRANTGELF
v_gene: TRBV9; j_gene: TRBJ2-3; CDR3aa: ASSVSEVDTQY
v_gene: TRBV6-5; j_gene: TRBJ2-3; CDR3aa: ASSYSTGNYRGRVDTQY
v_gene: TRBV20-1; j_gene: TRBJ2-1; CDR3aa: SARDAQLSSYNEQF
v_gene: TRBV7-9; j_gene: TRBJ2-7; CDR3aa: ASSYPRGEQY
v_gene: TRBV6-2/TRBV6-3; j_gene: TRBJ2-7; CDR3aa: ASRTGPYEQY
v_gene: TRBV12-3/TRBV12-4; j_gene: TRBJ1-1; CDR3aa: ASSFGPDQGGNTEAF
v_gene: TRBV29-1; j_gene: TRBJ1-5; CDR3aa: SVWDRGRNQPQH
v_gene: TRBV11-2; j_gene: TRBJ1-2; CDR3aa: ASSLLRGRTDYGYT
v_gene: TRBV6-2/TRBV6-3; j_gene: TRBJ2-2; CDR3aa: ASKISPGQGGAGELF